A single sample gave rise to the 30 T cell receptor beta chains below, sequenced in a study of T cell responses to AZD1222 COVID-19 vaccine. The protocol was immunoSEQ multiplex PCR, while the TCRdb copy is restricted to in-frame clones and leaves out a portion. The data hold tens of thousands of clones, with approximately 90% observed a single time. The starting material was peripheral blood, obtained on day 0 of AZD1222 vaccination. The receptors stem from an adult in good health.

The chain joins TRBV19 to TRBJ1-1, with D perhaps TRBD1 (5 bases). V lost 0 bases, J lost 6 bases, and 17 bases lay in between. The CDR3 has 16 amino acids. Germline V gives CDR1 LNHDA, CDR2 SQIVND (reference sequence). DNA for the CDR3: TGTGCCAGTAGTATAGAAGGGAGTCGGGGGGTCCCTGAAGCTTTCTTT. Translation: CASSIEGSRGVPEAFF.

The chain recombines TRBV7-9 with TRBJ1-2, with 9 bases lining up with TRBD1. CDR3 length: 13 residues. The ends lost 6 bases at V and 8 bases at J; junction bases unmatched: 7. Germline V lookup: CDR1 SEHNR, CDR2 FQNEAQ (reference sequence). CDR3 sequence: CASREQGAPGYTF. CDR3 bases: TGTGCCAGCAGGGAACAGGGGGCGCCCGGCTACACCTTC.

The gene calls are TRBV9 and TRBJ1-1; D uncertain. V dropped 0 bases and J dropped 1 base, with 7 bases sitting between them. From germline, CDR1 is SGDLS and CDR2 YYNGEE. The CDR3 length is 14 residues. CDR3 sequence: CASSVGGRNTEAFF. CDR3 DNA sequence: TGTGCCAGCAGCGTAGGCGGCAGGAACACTGAAGCTTTCTTT.

The chain recombines TRBV5-1 with TRBJ2-1, with 12 bases matching TRBD2. From germline, CDR1 is SGHRS and CDR2 YFSETQ. The CDR3 extends over 15 amino acids. J gave up 9 bases and V 0 bases, and 4 bases lay outside the gene matches. The CDR3 nucleotides read TGCGCCAGCAGCTTGGAGGTGACTAGCGGGGGTGAGCAGTTCTTC. It yields the protein CASSLEVTSGGEQFF.

Comments on this clone: Different DNA sequences within this sample yield the same CDR3. The chain combines TRBV18 with TRBJ1-5; D is undetermined. From germline, CDR1 is KGHSH and CDR2 LQKENI. V was shortened by 3 bases and J by 5 bases, with 8 bases between the two germline ends. This CDR3 is 13 amino acids long. The CDR3 nucleotides read TGTGCCAGCTCACCCGGCCGGGATCAGCCCCAGCATTTT. Its translation: CASSPGRDQPQHF.

In its sample, this clone was seen once. This chain joins TRBV6-5 and TRBJ2-7, with 10 bases matching TRBD1. The CDR3 totals 15 residues. The germline V gene has CDR1 MNHEY and CDR2 SVGAGI. J lost 3 bases, V lost 5 bases, and 7 bases had no gene match. The CDR3: CASSLSGQGLYEQYF. The DNA for the CDR3 is TGTGCCAGCAGTCTATCGGGACAGGGGCTCTACGAGCAGTACTTC.

This chain connects TRBV7-9 to TRBJ1-3; unclear D gene. The germline V gene encodes CDR1 SEHNR and CDR2 FQNEAQ (reference sequence). Trimming took off 5 bases at V and 2 bases at J, with 16 bases between the two ends. This CDR3 contains 16 residues. In DNA, the CDR3 is TGTGCCAGCAGCCAGCGAGGCGGATGGACTGGAAACACCATATATTTT. It translates to CASSQRGGWTGNTIYF.

Only one count was recorded for this clone. The genes are TRBV28 and TRBJ1-5, with a weak D call TRBD1 (5 bases). The CDR3 spans 15 residues. The V end lost 2 bases, the J end lost 2 bases, and 10 bases lay between the germline ends. Looked up from germline, CDR1 is MDHEN and CDR2 is SYDVKM. CDR3 coding DNA: TGTGCCAGCAGTTTACCGGGGGGTGGCAATCAGCCCCAGCATTTT. This encodes CASSLPGGGNQPQHF.

The chain uses TRBV5-1 and TRBJ1-6, with 8 bases matching TRBD1. Trimming took 0 bases from V and 6 from J; bases not matched to a gene: 8. The CDR3 runs to 17 residues. Germline V CDR1 and CDR2: SGHRS, YFSETQ. CDR3 DNA: TGCGCCAGCAGCTTGGGACAGGGGCTGGTCAGTAATTCACCCCTCCACTTT. Translation gives CASSLGQGLVSNSPLHF.

This clone was seen only a few times. The V and J genes are TRBV6-2 or TRBV6-3 and TRBJ2-4, with 7 bases identical to TRBD1. Germline CDR1 MNHEY, CDR2 SVGEGT. The CDR3 spans 14 residues. V shed 2 bases, J shed 6 bases, and the junction held 4 bases outside the gene matches. The CDR3 nucleotides read TGTGCCAGCAGTTACGACAGGGTCCTAAACATTCAGTACTTC. Protein product: CASSYDRVLNIQYF.

This clone was detected once. The chain couples TRBV9 to TRBJ1-2, with 7 bases fitting TRBD1. The CDR3 contains 14 residues. With V trimmed by 5 bases and J by 3 bases, 7 bases remained unmatched. CDR1 is SGDLS, CDR2 YYNGEE, per germline. The CDR3 reads CASSTGAPHYGYTF. As DNA, the CDR3 is TGTGCCAGCAGTACAGGGGCGCCGCACTATGGCTACACCTTC.

The V gene is TRBV4-1, the J gene TRBJ2-7, with 8 positions matching TRBD2. V dropped 1 base and J dropped 0; count of bases not matched to a gene: 2. The CDR3 is made up of 15 amino acids. Germline loops: CDR1 MGHRA, CDR2 YSYEKL. CDR3 in amino acids: CASSQGRGDSYEQYF. CDR3 nucleotide sequence: TGCGCCAGCAGCCAAGGGCGGGGGGACTCCTACGAGCAGTACTTC.

This chain joins TRBV7-9 and TRBJ1-1, with 8 bases matching TRBD1. There are 14 residues in the CDR3. The germline V gene encodes CDR1 SEHNR and CDR2 FQNEAQ (reference sequence). Trimming removed 1 base from V and 5 bases from J; junction bases left unmatched: 3. CDR3 sequence reads: CASSLGTGRTEAFF. The CDR3 DNA sequence: TGTGCCAGCAGCTTAGGGACAGGGAGGACTGAAGCTTTCTTT. The full variable domain, in which reference TRBV7-9 and TRBJ1-1 provide the parts outside the CDR3, is DTGVSQNPRHKITKRGQNVTFRCDPISEHNRLYWYRQTLGQGPEFLTYFQNEAQLEKSRLLSDRFSAERPKGSFSTLEIQRTEQGDSAMYLCASSLGTGRTEAFFGQGTRLTVV.

This clone has a handful of counts. The chain links TRBV5-4 to TRBJ2-2, with a weak D call TRBD1 (6 bases). This CDR3 spans 13 amino acids. CDR1 SGHNT and CDR2 YYREEE come from the germline V gene (reference sequence). V lost 5 bases and J 4 bases, leaving 9 bases between the germline ends. CDR3 DNA sequence: TGTGCCAGCAGTGTGGACAGCACCGGGGAGCTGTTTTTT. The encoded protein is CASSVDSTGELFF. The whole variable domain, remainder taken from reference TRBV5-4 and TRBJ2-2, is ETGVTQSPTHLIKTRGQQVTLRCSSQSGHNTVSWYQQALGQGPQFIFQYYREEENGRGNFPPRFSGLQFPNYSSELNVNALELDDSALYLCASSVDSTGELFFGEGSRLTVL.

CDR3 protein: CASSVATGEAGNTIYF. The CDR3 bases are TGTGCCAGCAGCGTAGCTACAGGGGAAGCTGGAAACACCATATATTTT. This sequence joins TRBV9 and TRBJ1-3, with 7 bases fitting TRBD1. Germline CDR1 and CDR2: SGDLS and YYNGEE. The CDR3 length is 16 residues. The V segment lost 0 bases and the J segment 2 bases; nucleotides outside the gene matches: 5.

The V call is TRBV18, the J call TRBJ1-5; no firm D call. The length of the CDR3 is 14 residues. Germline V gene lookup returns CDR1 KGHSH and CDR2 LQKENI. The ends were cut back, 3 bases at V and 3 bases at J, with 9 bases in the middle. CDR3 DNA: TGTGCCAGCTCACCTTCACGGGACAATCAGCCCCAGCATTTT. It yields the protein CASSPSRDNQPQHF.

V usage is TRBV6-5 and J usage is TRBJ2-5; 10 bases agree with TRBD2. Germline CDR1 is MNHEY and CDR2 is SVGAGI. V gave up 7 bases and J gave up 9 bases; unmatched junction bases: 11. The CDR3 consists of 14 residues. CDR3 DNA sequence: TGTGCCAGCATGAGCGGGGGGGCCTTTGAGGCCCAGTACTTC. Translation: CASMSGGAFEAQYF.

The chain combines TRBV18 with TRBJ2-5, with 8 bases matching TRBD1. After removal of 3 bases from V and 5 bases from J, the junction contained 8 bases not matched to a gene. Germline V CDR1 and CDR2: KGHSH, LQKENI. This CDR3 has 15 residues. The CDR3 nucleotides are TGTGCCAGCTCACCCTCCCAGGGGGCACGGGAGACCCAGTACTTC. Its protein product is CASSPSQGARETQYF.

The chain has TRBV6-5 and TRBJ1-6, with D possibly being TRBD1 (5 bases). V was clipped by 0 bases and J by 13 bases, with 16 bases between them. The CDR3 covers 15 residues. Germline V gives CDR1 MNHEY, CDR2 SVGAGI. In DNA form, the CDR3 reads TGTGCCAGCAGTTACTCTGATCGACAGTACTATCCCCTCCACTTT. This sequence encodes CASSYSDRQYYPLHF.

The CDR3 DNA follows: TGCAGCGTTGGCGGGGGCCCCTATGGCTACACCTTC. This codes for CSVGGGPYGYTF. The chain uses TRBV29-1 and TRBJ1-2, with a weak D call TRBD1 (6 bases). Germline V gene sequence: CDR1 SQVTM, CDR2 ANQGSEA. V lost 4 bases and J lost 4, with 10 bases in between. The CDR3 runs to 12 residues.

This clone is a singleton in its sample. This chain joins TRBV14 and TRBJ1-2; 7 bases line up with TRBD1. From germline, CDR1 is SGHDN and CDR2 FVKESK. This CDR3 contains 14 residues. J gave up 2 bases and V 4 bases, and 4 bases lay outside the gene matches. The CDR3 DNA sequence: TGTGCCAGCAGCCTTTGGACAGGAAACTATGGCTACACCTTC. Its protein is CASSLWTGNYGYTF.

The chain employs TRBV11-2 and TRBJ1-4; D not resolved. V dropped 1 base and J dropped 0 bases, with 6 bases sitting between them. Germline V gives CDR1 SGHAT, CDR2 FQNNGV. This CDR3 comprises 15 residues. CDR3 coding DNA: TGTGCCAGCAGCTTAGTAGGTGCAACTAATGAAAAACTGTTTTTT. Translated: CASSLVGATNEKLFF.

The chain is built from TRBV19 and TRBJ1-6; 9 positions match TRBD1. J gave up 7 bases and V 10 bases, and 8 bases lay outside the gene matches. Germline V gives CDR1 LNHDA, CDR2 SQIVND (reference sequence). CDR3 length: 14 residues. For the CDR3, the DNA is TGTGCCACAAAGGTGACAGGGGGGAATTCACCCCTCCACTTT. As protein: CATKVTGGNSPLHF. The full variable domain, completed using reference TRBV19 and TRBJ1-6, is DGGITQSPKYLFRKEGQNVTLSCEQNLNHDAMYWYRQDPGQGLRLIYYSQIVNDFQKGDIAEGYSVSREKKESFPLTVTSAQKNPTAFYLCATKVTGGNSPLHFGNGTRLTVT.

V usage is TRBV7-2 and J usage is TRBJ1-2; 7 bases line up with TRBD1. The CDR3 contains 14 residues. V lost 5 bases, J lost 8 bases, and 11 bases stayed unmatched. Per germline, CDR1 SGHTA and CDR2 FQGNSA. In nucleotides, the CDR3 is TGTGCCAGCAGCCCCGACAGGGCAAGGAAGGGCTACACCTTC. It specifies CASSPDRARKGYTF.

This clone turned up a few times. This chain connects TRBV7-9 to TRBJ1-2; D unresolved. With 5 bases removed from V and 4 bases from J, the gap between germline ends came to 17 bases. The CDR3 is 15 amino acids. Germline lookup yields CDR1 SEHNR and CDR2 FQNEAQ (reference sequence). CDR3 amino acids: CASSRTSVGPYGYTF. The CDR3 DNA reads as TGTGCCAGCAGCCGAACCAGCGTAGGCCCCTATGGCTACACCTTC.

The chain links TRBV5-6 to TRBJ1-6, with 7 nucleotides matching TRBD1. Germline CDR1 reads SGHDT; CDR2 reads YYEEEE. Trimming removed 0 bases from V and 7 bases from J; junction bases left unmatched: 4. CDR3 length: 15 amino acids. This CDR3 reads CASSLAVRGNSPLHF. CDR3 DNA sequence: TGTGCCAGCAGCTTGGCCGTCAGGGGGAATTCACCCCTCCACTTT.

The rearrangement links TRBV28 to TRBJ1-3; no definite D call. The V gene's germline CDR1 is MDHEN and CDR2 SYDVKM. The CDR3 runs to 16 residues. The ends were cut back, 2 bases at V and 0 bases at J, with 11 bases in the middle. CDR3 in amino acids: CASSLGGISSGNTIYF. The CDR3 DNA follows: TGTGCCAGCAGTTTAGGTGGTATCAGCTCTGGAAACACCATATATTTT.

The chain uses TRBV18 and TRBJ2-4; 11 nucleotides match TRBD2. The trim removed 3 bases at V and 5 bases at J, leaving 0 bases unmatched. The V gene's germline CDR1 is KGHSH and CDR2 LQKENI. This CDR3 has 14 amino acids. CDR3 amino acids: CASSPTSGENIQYF. DNA of the CDR3: TGTGCCAGCTCACCGACTAGCGGGGAAAACATTCAGTACTTC.

The chain recombines TRBV2 with TRBJ1-5, with D unclear. With 5 bases removed from V and 3 bases from J, the gap between germline ends came to 11 bases. CDR3 size: 14 residues. Germline lookup yields CDR1 SNHLY and CDR2 FYNNEI. In nucleotides, the CDR3 is TGTGCCAGCAGTCTTACGGTTTACAATCAGCCCCAGCATTTT. Its protein is CASSLTVYNQPQHF. Drawing the rest from reference TRBV2 and TRBJ1-5, the complete variable domain is EPEVTQTPSHQVTQMGQEVILRCVPISNHLYFYWYRQILGQKVEFLVSFYNNEISEKSEIFDDQFSVERPDGSNFTLKIRSTKLEDSAMYFCASSLTVYNQPQHFGDGTRLSIL.

The chain recombines TRBV4-1 with TRBJ2-7; D remains ambiguous. Germline CDR1 reads MGHRA; CDR2 reads YSYEKL. The CDR3 is made up of 15 amino acids. V lost 2 bases and J 0 bases, leaving 11 bases between the germline ends. This chain's CDR3 is CASSQWSVPSYEQYF. The CDR3 DNA follows: TGCGCCAGCAGCCAATGGTCAGTCCCCTCCTACGAGCAGTACTTC.